This TCR beta chain is drawn from a study of T cells in tumors and immune-related adverse events. TCRdb's table, derived via immunoSEQ multiplex PCR, lists solely in-frame clones and lacks some. The sample carries fewer than 25,000 clones, about 89% recorded once. The V gene lost 5 bases and the J gene lost 2 bases, with 9 bases spanning the gap. The CDR3 loop spans 13 amino acids. Germline lookup yields CDR1 SGHTA and CDR2 FQGNSA. The origin of this receptor is a female donor with metastatic renal cell carcinoma. Sequencing was performed on lymph node tissue, taken from a patient treated with anti-PD-1 therapy. The chain is built from TRBV7-2 and TRBJ1-2; D gene ambiguous. The CDR3 nucleotides read TGTGCCAGCAGCCAACGTATCAACTATGGCTACACCTTC. As protein: CASSQRINYGYTF.